Included here is one TCR beta chain sequence, with context. Its antigen is currently unknown. Assay: immunoSEQ multiplex PCR; the TCRdb copy retains only in-frame clones and omits some. The sample lists 2,500,000 or so clones; approximately 94% were seen once. The V gene's germline CDR1 is SGHVS and CDR2 FQNEAQ. The CDR3 runs to 16 residues. V lost 3 bases and J lost 3; bases outside the gene matches: 7. The sample belongs to a study of shared clonotypes between healthy human individuals. Study-level background: Participating donors consisted of two women and three men aged 18 to 49. Points from the study as a whole: A reduction in generation probabilities was seen for non-shared clonotypes relative to those shared by all four donors. Several donors had roughly 5% of their naive CD4 clonotypes in common. Few donors restricted represented genetic and exposure-history diversity.

The specimen was naive CD4+ T cells sorted from blood. Regarding subset: CD45RA+ positively selected. The TCR was taken from a man aged 18 to 29 in good health. The chain couples TRBV7-8 to TRBJ1-1; TRBD1 aligns across 10 bases. CDR3 sequence: CASSFRDRGRDTEAFF. In nucleotides, the CDR3 is TGTGCCAGCAGCTTCCGGGACAGGGGAAGGGACACTGAAGCTTTCTTT.